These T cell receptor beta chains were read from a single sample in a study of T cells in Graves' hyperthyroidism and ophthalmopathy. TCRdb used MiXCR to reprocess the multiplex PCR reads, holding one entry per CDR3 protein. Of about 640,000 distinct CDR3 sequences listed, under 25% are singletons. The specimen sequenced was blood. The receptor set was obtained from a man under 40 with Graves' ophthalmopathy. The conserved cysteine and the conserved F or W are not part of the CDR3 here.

cdr3_aa: ASSYYRQADQPQH
v_call: TRBV6-2/TRBV6-3
j_call: TRBJ1-5
cdr3_length: 13

cdr3_aa: ASQSSYEQY
v_call: TRBV10-3
j_call: TRBJ2-7
cdr3_length: 9

cdr3_aa: AWSVRQSYEQY
v_call: TRBV30
j_call: TRBJ2-7
cdr3_length: 11

cdr3_aa: ASWGSGSGAEAF
v_call: TRBV3-1
j_call: TRBJ1-1
cdr3_length: 12

cdr3_aa: ASKPTGAYEQY
v_call: TRBV2
j_call: TRBJ2-7
cdr3_length: 11

cdr3_aa: ASSLVTGTYEQY
v_call: TRBV5-1
j_call: TRBJ2-7
cdr3_length: 12

cdr3_aa: ASSQVSYVGNTEAF
v_call: TRBV3-1
j_call: TRBJ1-1
cdr3_length: 14

cdr3_aa: ASSDRDQTENTEAF
v_call: TRBV6-1
j_call: TRBJ1-1
cdr3_length: 14

cdr3_aa: ASRLAGATPTGELF
v_call: TRBV27
j_call: TRBJ2-2
cdr3_length: 14

cdr3_aa: ASSHILAEYTGELF
v_call: TRBV3-1
j_call: TRBJ2-2
cdr3_length: 14

cdr3_aa: SARDLGLYNEQF
v_call: TRBV20-1
j_call: TRBJ2-1
cdr3_length: 12

cdr3_aa: SVGTVQETQY
v_call: TRBV29-1
j_call: TRBJ2-5
cdr3_length: 10

cdr3_aa: ASSVVGAPNDIQY
v_call: TRBV11-2
j_call: TRBJ2-4
cdr3_length: 13

cdr3_aa: ASSPPTSADTQY
v_call: TRBV9
j_call: TRBJ2-3
cdr3_length: 12

cdr3_aa: ASSDPPGQPNTEAF
v_call: TRBV10-2
j_call: TRBJ1-1
cdr3_length: 14

cdr3_aa: ASSLSGYLSGANVLT
v_call: TRBV7-9
j_call: TRBJ2-6
cdr3_length: 15

cdr3_aa: SADPNTEAF
v_call: TRBV29-1
j_call: TRBJ1-1
cdr3_length: 9

cdr3_aa: ASSQGLATVYNEQF
v_call: TRBV4-3
j_call: TRBJ2-1
cdr3_length: 14

cdr3_aa: ASSSDPSNYGYT
v_call: TRBV27
j_call: TRBJ1-2
cdr3_length: 12

cdr3_aa: ASLYNGGSETQY
v_call: TRBV28
j_call: TRBJ2-5
cdr3_length: 12

cdr3_aa: ASYGSQETQY
v_call: TRBV28
j_call: TRBJ2-5
cdr3_length: 10

cdr3_aa: ASRQALRSGNTIY
v_call: TRBV19
j_call: TRBJ1-3
cdr3_length: 13

cdr3_aa: ASSHTTSAYNEQF
v_call: TRBV3-1
j_call: TRBJ2-1
cdr3_length: 13

cdr3_aa: ASSPLEIAENNEQF
v_call: TRBV28
j_call: TRBJ2-1
cdr3_length: 14

cdr3_aa: ASRRPGSKQY
v_call: TRBV7-9
j_call: TRBJ2-7
cdr3_length: 10

cdr3_aa: ASSSDWAGVDEQF
v_call: TRBV5-1
j_call: TRBJ2-1
cdr3_length: 13

cdr3_aa: ASSEADGYGEF
v_call: TRBV28
j_call: TRBJ2-1
cdr3_length: 11

cdr3_aa: ASRPRQNGLDEQY
v_call: TRBV4-1
j_call: TRBJ2-7
cdr3_length: 13

cdr3_aa: ASSAHRGGKGTDTQY
v_call: TRBV12-3/TRBV12-4
j_call: TRBJ2-3
cdr3_length: 15

cdr3_aa: AVSESWTSGRGSGTDTQY
v_call: TRBV10-3
j_call: TRBJ2-3
cdr3_length: 18

cdr3_aa: ASKKFRDRSTDTQY
v_call: TRBV11-2
j_call: TRBJ2-3
cdr3_length: 14

cdr3_aa: ASSPRSSSYNSPLH
v_call: TRBV28
j_call: TRBJ1-6
cdr3_length: 14

cdr3_aa: ASSLKTGSAYEQY
v_call: TRBV28
j_call: TRBJ2-7
cdr3_length: 13

cdr3_aa: SVFLAQHVGTDTQY
v_call: TRBV29-1
j_call: TRBJ2-3
cdr3_length: 14

cdr3_aa: ASSYSTYRKNTEAF
v_call: TRBV6-5
j_call: TRBJ1-1
cdr3_length: 14

cdr3_aa: ASRAGRRQETQY
v_call: TRBV5-6
j_call: TRBJ2-5
cdr3_length: 12

cdr3_aa: ASSSGQLGYT
v_call: TRBV9
j_call: TRBJ1-2
cdr3_length: 10

cdr3_aa: ASSLVAGGNEQF
v_call: TRBV5-1
j_call: TRBJ2-1
cdr3_length: 12

cdr3_aa: ASGLIGSGSGLNEQF
v_call: TRBV12-5
j_call: TRBJ2-1
cdr3_length: 15

cdr3_aa: SVEDISRLAGETQY
v_call: TRBV29-1
j_call: TRBJ2-5
cdr3_length: 14

cdr3_aa: ASGRGQGAYNEQF
v_call: TRBV27
j_call: TRBJ2-1
cdr3_length: 13

cdr3_aa: ASSFITSGRGETQY
v_call: TRBV7-9
j_call: TRBJ2-5
cdr3_length: 14

cdr3_aa: ASSFGGGSETQY
v_call: TRBV11-2
j_call: TRBJ2-5
cdr3_length: 12

cdr3_aa: ASSYSPNVVPANEQF
v_call: TRBV6-5
j_call: TRBJ2-1
cdr3_length: 15

cdr3_aa: ASSLIWSLAGVRDNEQF
v_call: TRBV28
j_call: TRBJ2-1
cdr3_length: 17

cdr3_aa: SARKDLYNQPQH
v_call: TRBV20-1
j_call: TRBJ1-5
cdr3_length: 12

cdr3_aa: ASLWLGGLGETQY
v_call: TRBV6-1
j_call: TRBJ2-5
cdr3_length: 13

cdr3_aa: SVVTGGHEQY
v_call: TRBV29-1
j_call: TRBJ2-7
cdr3_length: 10